This T cell receptor (beta chain) was sequenced during a study of cytomegalovirus exposure and HLA in healthy donors. This clone turned up a few times. The antigen is not known. Study-wide points: Confirmation in vitro established that three CMV-associated chains were specific for CMV antigens.

The donors were members of the roughly 130-subject validation cohort (separate from the roughly 670-subject first cohort). Sequenced by immunoSEQ multiplex PCR; TCRdb stores in-frame clones only, minus some. The data contain 50,000 to 65,000 clones, 90% to 97% of them singletons. The sequence derives from a woman between 18 and 29 years old in good health and CMV-seronegative. Sequencing was carried out using PBMCs.

The CDR3 is CASSDPDRAGTEAFF. CDR3 nucleotide sequence: TGTGCCAGCAGCGACCCGGACAGGGCGGGCACTGAAGCTTTCTTT. This chain connects TRBV5-4 to TRBJ1-1; TRBD1 matches 8 bases. Germline-derived CDR1 and CDR2 are SGHNT and YYREEE (reference sequence). V dropped 4 bases and J dropped 4; count of bases not matched to a gene: 9. The CDR3 runs to 15 residues.